The sequence of this T cell receptor (beta chain) was determined in a study of read filtering for tumor transcriptome and immune sequencing. Study information: Revised staging placed roughly 8 patients in R-ISS I, 15 to 20 in II, more than five in III.

This clonotype was observed at least ten times. The target antigen is unknown. The library was built from roughly 400 ng RNA with molecular barcoded adaptors for alpha/delta and beta/gamma chains. TCRdb re-called the reads through MiXCR, storing one row per CDR3 protein. The profile shows some 46,000 distinct CDR3 sequences, approximately 12% of them singletons. V gave up 1 base and J gave up 1 base, with 4 bases separating them. This CDR3 spans 13 amino acids. Study conclusions and caveats: The sorted CD138-negative fraction was a mixed bone marrow immune population, not purified T cells. Without single-read clonotypes, shared clonotype proportions correlated more between IR-seq and RNA-seq.

Bone marrow was sampled from every patient at the time of active disease. The source is a donor at least 40 years old with multiple myeloma. What was sequenced was a population of CD138-negative cells sorted from bone marrow. This chain connects TRBV23-1 to TRBJ1-1; no clear D gene. TRBV23-1 counts as an open reading frame of uncertain function. CDR3 loop: CASSQYTNTEAFF. The CDR3 bases are TGCGCCAGCAGTCAATACACGAACACTGAAGCTTTCTTT.